These 8 T cell receptor beta chains came from one sample sequenced in a study of CD8 T cells in Susac syndrome. An amount of RNA that ranged from roughly 0.5 to 1 ug was reverse transcribed with random hexamers. From the immunoSEQ multiplex PCR reads, TCRdb called clonotypes with MiXCR, one entry per CDR3 protein. The sample consists of roughly 200,000 distinct CDR3 sequences, less than 95% of them appearing once. The specimen was CD4+ T cells from PBMCs. All receptors derive from a human donor in good health.

This sequence joins TRBV4-2 and TRBJ1-2; D is uncertain. This CDR3 comprises 14 residues. Trimming took off 0 bases at V and 4 bases at J, with 9 bases between the two ends. Germline values: CDR1 LGHNA, CDR2 YNFKEQ. Here the CDR3 reads CASSQDRSGYGYTF. CDR3 sequence (DNA): TGTGCCAGCAGCCAAGATCGGAGCGGCTATGGCTACACCTTC.

The genes are TRBV20-1 and TRBJ2-1, with unresolved D. Germline V lookup: CDR1 DFQATT, CDR2 SNEGSKA (reference sequence). The CDR3 contains 11 residues. Trimming stripped 0 bases from V and 14 bases from J, with 11 bases between. The CDR3, as DNA: TGCAGTGCTAGAGATAAGACAATGGAGTTCTTC. Amino acid sequence: CSARDKTMEFF.

The chain links TRBV12-3 or TRBV12-4 to TRBJ1-2, with 7 bases identical to TRBD1. Trimming removed 5 bases from V and 4 bases from J; junction bases left unmatched: 4. This CDR3 contains 13 residues. CDR3 DNA sequence: TGTGCCAGCAGTGGGACAGACTCCTATGGCTACACCTTC. Translated, it gives CASSGTDSYGYTF.

The chain has TRBV12-3 or TRBV12-4 and TRBJ2-3; 7 positions match TRBD2. The ends lost 8 bases at V and 9 bases at J; junction bases unmatched: 8. CDR3 length equals 12 residues. The CDR3 bases are TGTGCCAGCCGGGGGGTAGAGGAGACGCAGTATTTT. Translation gives CASRGVEETQYF.

The CDR3 region has the DNA TGTGCCTGTAAAAGGACAGGGGTAACTGAAGCTTTCTTT. Residues: CACKRTGVTEAFF. The rearrangement links TRBV30 to TRBJ1-1; 9 nucleotides align to TRBD1. The trim removed 6 bases at V and 5 bases at J, leaving 7 bases unmatched. Germline assignment: CDR1 GTSNPN and CDR2 SVGIG (reference sequence). The CDR3 has 13 residues.

The chain employs TRBV7-8 and TRBJ1-2; tentative D call: TRBD1 (6 bases). V was shortened by 1 base and J by 8 bases, with 14 bases between the two germline ends. Germline V gene lookup returns CDR1 SGHVS and CDR2 FQNEAQ. The CDR3 is 14 residues long. The chain's CDR3 is CASSLVSGAGGYTF. In DNA, the CDR3 is TGTGCCAGCAGCTTAGTTTCGGGGGCTGGAGGCTACACCTTC.

The V gene is TRBV20-1, the J gene TRBJ1-1, with D unclear. Germline V gene sequence: CDR1 DFQATT, CDR2 SNEGSKA (reference sequence). The CDR3 consists of 14 residues. V shed 1 base and J shed 1 base, with 10 bases lying between them. The CDR3 is CSARGWVGNTEAFF. The CDR3 DNA sequence: TGCAGTGCTAGAGGGTGGGTAGGGAACACTGAAGCTTTCTTT.

CDR3 amino acids: CASSQSGSEQYF. The CDR3 DNA is TGTGCCAGCAGCCAAAGTGGGAGCGAGCAGTACTTC. The chain joins TRBV3-1 to TRBJ2-7; TRBD2 might be the D (5 bases). The CDR3 is 12 amino acids. V lost 2 bases to trimming and J lost 6 bases, with 8 bases between them. In germline, CDR1 is LGHDT, CDR2 YNNKEL (reference sequence).